This T cell receptor (beta chain) was documented in a study of blood T cell repertoires in COVID-19. On the study more broadly: Some COVID-19 samples were acute and others convalescent; all came from the United States, Italy and Spain. PBMCs, B-cell-depleted T cells, or T cells were the source of the cDNA or gDNA that made up the material.

This clone occurred a few times. In the authors' workflow: Reference gene primer amplification yielded estimated nucleated cell counts. Profiled with immunoSEQ multiplex PCR; TCRdb holds only in-frame clones, not every one. V, J and clone size were drawn from that table, and D and trimming were deduced from the DNA. The repertoire includes about 120,000 clones, 81% of them detected once, and around 9.3% sits in the top ten. With V trimmed by 2 bases and J by 4 bases, 5 bases remained unmatched. Germline CDR1 is KGHSH and CDR2 is LQKENI. The CDR3 contains 14 residues. The receptor was isolated from a human donor in a cohort sampled during active COVID-19. The chain is built from TRBV18 and TRBJ2-7; 7 bases map to TRBD2. The sample comprised peripheral blood. The CDR3 DNA is TGTGCCAGCTCACCATCCGGGGGGACGTACGAGCAGTACTTC. It specifies CASSPSGGTYEQYF.